What follows are 23 T cell receptor beta chains derived from one specimen sequenced in a study of blood T cell repertoires in COVID-19. The protocol was immunoSEQ multiplex PCR, while the TCRdb copy is restricted to in-frame clones and leaves out a portion. The data hold 170,000 or so clones, with approximately 78% observed a single time. The material sequenced was PBMCs or T cells enriched from blood (not recorded which). These receptors all stem from a woman in her forties or fifties who had recovered from COVID-19.

The V gene is TRBV5-8, the J gene TRBJ1-3, with 7 bases fitting TRBD1. V gave up 5 bases and J gave up 3 bases; unmatched junction bases: 8. The CDR3 covers 15 residues. Germline V gene sequence: CDR1 SGHTS, CDR2 YDEGEE. The chain's CDR3 is CASSSDRARGNTIYF. In nucleotides, the CDR3 is TGTGCCAGCAGTTCCGACAGGGCCCGTGGAAACACCATATATTTT.

This clone was recorded once. The CDR3 is CASSPLAESYNEQFF. Written as DNA, the CDR3 is TGCGCCAGCAGCCCTTTAGCGGAATCCTACAATGAGCAGTTCTTC. The rearrangement joins TRBV5-1 to TRBJ2-1; the D gene is possibly TRBD2 (6 bases). From germline, CDR1 is SGHRS and CDR2 YFSETQ. The V end lost 4 bases, the J end lost 1 base, and 12 bases lay between the germline ends. The CDR3 consists of 15 residues.

This clone was seen more than once but under ten times. V is TRBV19 and J is TRBJ1-5; tentative D call: TRBD1 (5 bases). V lost 6 bases and J lost 5, with 17 bases in between. Germline loops: CDR1 LNHDA, CDR2 SQIVND (reference sequence). This CDR3 spans 15 amino acids. The CDR3 protein is CASSHHKTRDQPQHF. As DNA, the CDR3 is TGTGCCAGTAGCCACCATAAAACCAGGGATCAGCCCCAGCATTTT. Full variable domain (rest looked up from reference TRBV19 and TRBJ1-5): DGGITQSPKYLFRKEGQNVTLSCEQNLNHDAMYWYRQDPGQGLRLIYYSQIVNDFQKGDIAEGYSVSREKKESFPLTVTSAQKNPTAFYLCASSHHKTRDQPQHFGDGTRLSIL.

The chain joins TRBV9 to TRBJ2-2; 9 bases agree with TRBD2. CDR3 length equals 19 residues. Germline CDR1 reads SGDLS; CDR2 reads YYNGEE. V was clipped by 3 bases and J by 6 bases; unmatched bases: 18. For the CDR3, the DNA is TGTGCCAGCAGCGCCAGGCCAGGCGGGAGGGCCCTTAGTCCCGGGGAGCTGTTTTTT. It codes for CASSARPGGRALSPGELFF.

The chain employs TRBV20-1 and TRBJ1-4, with D possibly matching TRBD1 (5 bases). V was pared by 4 bases and J by 5 bases, with 11 bases between. The germline gives CDR1 DFQATT, CDR2 SNEGSKA (reference sequence). This CDR3 contains 13 residues. The CDR3 nucleotides are TGCAGTGCTACTGACAGTTTAAATGAAAAACTGTTTTTT. Translating gives CSATDSLNEKLFF.

CDR3 sequence: CASSSGGRDLETQYF. CDR3 nucleotide sequence: TGTGCCAGCAGCTCGGGGGGACGGGATTTGGAGACCCAGTACTTC. This chain uses TRBV7-9 with TRBJ2-5; TRBD2 agrees at 7 bases. Germline CDR1 is SEHNR and CDR2 is FQNEAQ (reference sequence). With 4 bases clipped from V and 5 bases from J, the junction kept 10 bases outside the gene matches. This CDR3 is 15 amino acids long.

The gene calls are TRBV19 and TRBJ2-2; 8 nucleotides align to TRBD1. The germline V gene encodes CDR1 LNHDA and CDR2 SQIVND (reference sequence). The CDR3 has 15 residues. V dropped 9 bases and J dropped 0; count of bases not matched to a gene: 6. CDR3 loop: CASTPDRANTGELFF. DNA of the CDR3: TGTGCCAGCACCCCGGACAGGGCGAACACCGGGGAGCTGTTTTTT.

The CDR3 bases are TGTGCCAGCTCCGAAAAGGGGACAGGGGGCTGGGGAGGTCAGCCCCAGCATTTT. The encoded protein is CASSEKGTGGWGGQPQHF. This chain uses TRBV18 with TRBJ1-5, with 12 nucleotides matching TRBD1. The CDR3 is made up of 18 amino acids. Germline V gene data show CDR1 as KGHSH and CDR2 as LQKENI. V trimming: 6 bases; J trimming: 6 bases; junction bases outside the gene matches: 15.

The rearrangement uses TRBV4-1 and TRBJ1-1; TRBD1 might be the D (6 bases). CDR1 and CDR2 (germline): MGHRA, YSYEKL. V was trimmed by 1 base and J by 2 bases, leaving 11 bases between them. This CDR3 spans 15 amino acids. CDR3 nucleotides: TGCGCCAGCAGCCAAGGGACAGAGATTAACACTGAAGCTTTCTTT. This gives the protein CASSQGTEINTEAFF.

This clone was seen repeatedly, ten times or more. The J gene is TRBJ2-5, the V gene TRBV6-5; 7 bases map to TRBD1. Germline V gives CDR1 MNHEY, CDR2 SVGAGI. With V trimmed by 0 bases and J by 2 bases, 0 bases remained unmatched. The CDR3 spans 14 residues. CDR3 sequence reads: CASSYSGQQETQYF. CDR3 sequence (DNA): TGTGCCAGCAGTTACTCGGGACAGCAAGAGACCCAGTACTTC.

J is TRBJ2-5 and V is TRBV15, with 7 positions matching TRBD1. The CDR3 length is 17 residues. CDR1 and CDR2 (germline): LNHNV, YYDKDF (reference sequence). V shed 0 bases and J 1 base; nucleotides not matched to a gene: 8. In DNA form, the CDR3 reads TGTGCCACCAGCAGAGATGTCCCCGGGACAGCCCAAGAGACCCAGTACTTC. Protein product: CATSRDVPGTAQETQYF.

This chain connects TRBV4-1 to TRBJ2-1; 8 bases are a match to TRBD2. The CDR3 consists of 17 residues. Looked up from germline, CDR1 is MGHRA and CDR2 is YSYEKL. The J segment lost 1 base and the V segment lost 1 base, leaving 6 bases of the junction unmatched. The CDR3 loop is CASSQGAGVASYNEQFF. The CDR3 region has the DNA TGCGCCAGCAGCCAAGGAGCGGGAGTAGCGTCCTACAATGAGCAGTTCTTC.

J is TRBJ2-7 and V is TRBV9; D is undetermined. Germline assignment: CDR1 SGDLS and CDR2 YYNGEE. This CDR3 comprises 14 residues. Trimming removed 2 bases at V and 2 bases at J, with 11 bases between. CDR3 protein: CASSVGGTAYEQYF. In DNA, the CDR3 is TGTGCCAGCAGCGTTGGTGGCACAGCCTACGAGCAGTACTTC.

V and J are TRBV10-3 and TRBJ1-6; no clear D. The CDR3 consists of 17 residues. The V gene's germline CDR1 is ENHRY and CDR2 SYGVKD. V dropped 0 bases and J dropped 10 bases, with 19 bases sitting between them. The CDR3 DNA follows: TGTGCCATCAGTGAGTCGGGCATCACCCCAACTTGGTCACCCCTCCACTTT. Encoded protein: CAISESGITPTWSPLHF.

This chain links TRBV4-1 with TRBJ1-6; D is unresolved. Germline CDR1 MGHRA, CDR2 YSYEKL. This CDR3 is built from 15 residues. V was shortened by 6 bases and J by 2 bases, with 11 bases between the two germline ends. This CDR3 is CASSRDLPYNSPLHF. CDR3 nucleotides: TGCGCCAGCAGTCGAGACTTACCCTATAATTCACCCCTCCACTTT.

The chain carries TRBV30 and TRBJ1-4, with unresolved D. Trimming removed 5 bases from V and 7 bases from J, with 8 bases in between. The germline V gene encodes CDR1 GTSNPN and CDR2 SVGIG (reference sequence). The CDR3 has 11 residues. Here the CDR3 reads CAWGTFEKLFF. CDR3 nucleotide sequence: TGTGCCTGGGGTACATTTGAAAAACTGTTTTTT.

CDR3 sequence reads: CASSLDRAGTGELFF. The CDR3 nucleotides are TGTGCCAGCAGCTTGGACAGGGCAGGCACCGGGGAGCTGTTTTTT. V is TRBV5-5 and J is TRBJ2-2; possible D gene TRBD1, 6 bases. Trimming cost V 0 bases and J 4 bases, with 10 bases left between them. This CDR3 is built from 15 residues. Germline CDR1 is SGHKS and CDR2 is YYEKEE (reference sequence). The whole variable domain, remainder taken from reference TRBV5-5 and TRBJ2-2, is DAGVTQSPTHLIKTRGQQVTLRCSPISGHKSVSWYQQVLGQGPQFIFQYYEKEERGRGNFPDRFSARQFPNYSSELNVNALLLGDSALYLCASSLDRAGTGELFFGEGSRLTVL.

The chain is built from TRBV24-1 and TRBJ1-1; 7 bases align to TRBD1. CDR3 length equals 14 residues. CDR1 and CDR2 from the germline V gene are KGHDR and SFDVKD. Losses at the gene ends were 5 bases for V and 1 base for J; bases not matched to a gene: 3. The CDR3 is CATSAGTANTEAFF. CDR3 nucleotides: TGTGCCACCAGTGCCGGGACAGCGAACACTGAAGCTTTCTTT.

V gene TRBV28 combines with J gene TRBJ2-5; 8 bases agree with TRBD2. Germline V gene sequence: CDR1 MDHEN, CDR2 SYDVKM. The CDR3 has 14 residues. Trimming cost V 5 bases and J 5 bases; bases outside gene matches: 7. The CDR3 region has the DNA TGTGCCAGCAGTCCACAGCGGGGGTGGGAGACCCAGTACTTC. Protein sequence: CASSPQRGWETQYF.

The chain combines TRBV6-5 with TRBJ1-5; D remains unclear. This CDR3 comprises 15 residues. Germline V gene lookup returns CDR1 MNHEY and CDR2 SVGAGI. The ends were cut back, 9 bases at V and 0 bases at J, with 15 bases in the middle. CDR3: CASRRTGISNQPQHF. The CDR3 DNA sequence: TGTGCCAGTCGGCGGACGGGGATTAGCAATCAGCCCCAGCATTTT.

V is TRBV11-2 and J is TRBJ1-5; no clear D gene. This CDR3 has 15 amino acids. Per the germline V gene, CDR1 is SGHAT and CDR2 is FQNNGV. The germline V and J ends were trimmed by 6 bases and 6 bases, with 18 bases remaining between them. The CDR3 spells CASSLARLKLQPQHF. As DNA, the CDR3 is TGTGCCAGCAGTTTGGCCAGGCTGAAGCTTCAGCCCCAGCATTTT.

This chain links TRBV12-5 with TRBJ2-7, with 8 bases lining up with TRBD1. The V and J ends lost 5 bases and 4 bases, in that order; junction bases with no gene match: 7. CDR1 LGHNT and CDR2 FRNRAP come from the germline V gene. This CDR3 is built from 14 residues. The chain's CDR3 is CASGLPGQEYEQYF. The CDR3 nucleotides read TGTGCTAGTGGTCTCCCGGGACAGGAGTACGAGCAGTACTTC.

This clone was counted once. This chain connects TRBV30 to TRBJ2-7, with 11 bases matching TRBD2. The CDR3 runs to 16 residues. With 3 bases clipped from V and 0 bases from J, the junction kept 7 bases outside the gene matches. Per the germline V gene, CDR1 is GTSNPN and CDR2 is SVGIG (reference sequence). CDR3 protein: CAWRARLAGPSYEQYF. DNA for the CDR3: TGTGCCTGGAGGGCAAGACTAGCGGGACCCTCCTACGAGCAGTACTTC.